The clone carrying this T cell receptor (beta chain) was observed at least ten times. The record originates from a study of early T cells in non-severe SARS-CoV-2 infection. Unique molecular identifiers were affixed to single, distinct cDNA molecules. TCRdb reprocessed the 5' RACE reads via MiXCR and lists one record per CDR3 protein. The sample includes over 15,000 distinct CDR3 sequences, around 5.1% seen only once; the top ten take roughly 7%. Per the germline V gene, CDR1 is SGHDN and CDR2 is FVKESK. This CDR3 region has 13 residues. Trimming took off 3 bases at V and 8 bases at J, with 13 bases between the two ends.

The chain uses TRBV14 and TRBJ1-2; perhaps TRBD1 as D (5 bases). This clonotype originated in an adult who was a healthcare worker with PCR-confirmed SARS-CoV-2 infection or an uninfected control (not recorded which). Sequenced: whole blood. The CDR3 nucleotides read TGTGCCAGCAGCCAGGGTCCGACAGACGGCTACACCTTC. It is translated as CASSQGPTDGYTF.